This T cell receptor beta chain was obtained from a study of OX40 agonist ivuxolimab in advanced cancers. General study points: Partial responders receiving 0.1-3.0 mg/kg showed among the lowest clonal expansion. In CD8+ T cells, expanded clones were on average more numerous than in CD4+. Normalized T-cell clonal expansion was also low in a subset of nonresponders.

This clone was detected only once. The antigen remains undetermined. Assay used: immunoSEQ multiplex PCR; TCRdb lists only in-frame clones, some missing. This repertoire shows approximately 70,000 clones, around 94% found once; its top ten account for around a sixth. At cycle 4 day 1, cycle 7 day 1, and baseline, blood was sampled. The sequence was collected from an adult with an advanced solid tumor such as melanoma, head and neck, liver or kidney cancer. This specimen was CD4+ or CD8+ T cells sorted from blood, taken in a trial of the OX40 agonist ivuxolimab.

CDR3 region: CASSPSSGSYNEQFF. CDR3 sequence (DNA): TGCGCCAGCAGCCCGTCAAGCGGTAGCTACAATGAGCAGTTCTTC. The rearrangement joins TRBV4-1 to TRBJ2-1; TRBD2 is a possible D gene (5 bases). CDR3 size: 15 residues. V dropped 4 bases and J dropped 3 bases, with 13 bases sitting between them. Germline V gives CDR1 MGHRA, CDR2 YSYEKL.